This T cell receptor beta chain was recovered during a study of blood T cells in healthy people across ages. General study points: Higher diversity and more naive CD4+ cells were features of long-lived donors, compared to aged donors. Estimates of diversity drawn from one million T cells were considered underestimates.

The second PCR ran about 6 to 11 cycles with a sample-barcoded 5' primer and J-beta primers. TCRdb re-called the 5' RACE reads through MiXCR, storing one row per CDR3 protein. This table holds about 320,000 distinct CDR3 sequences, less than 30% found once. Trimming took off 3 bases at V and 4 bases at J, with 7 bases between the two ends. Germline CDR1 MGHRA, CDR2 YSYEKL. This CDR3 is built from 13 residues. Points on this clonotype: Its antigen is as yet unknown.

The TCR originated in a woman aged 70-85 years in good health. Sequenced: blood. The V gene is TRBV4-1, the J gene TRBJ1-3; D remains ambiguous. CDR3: CASSHLQGNTIYF. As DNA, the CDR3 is TGCGCCAGCAGCCACCTACAGGGAAACACCATATATTTT.